This TCR beta chain was profiled in a study of identical twins. This clonotype was picked up a small number of times. Antigen unknown. TCRdb independently ran MiXCR on the 5' RACE reads; one entry per CDR3 protein. The sample records roughly 200,000 distinct CDR3 sequences, 6% to 9% being singletons. Whole-study findings and limits: Diverse VJ usage suggested most zero-insertion clonotypes were not invariant T cells.

The V and J ends lost 3 bases and 4 bases respectively, with 9 bases between them. Germline CDR1 reads SNHLY; CDR2 reads FYNNEI. The CDR3 has 13 residues. The sample also formed part of further work on yellow fever vaccine responses in identical twins.

The sequencing input was memory (CD45RO+) T cells sorted from blood. The clonotype comes from a woman under 30 in good health. The chain recombines TRBV2 with TRBJ1-1; D perhaps matches TRBD1 (6 bases). CDR3 sequence reads: CASSDQGTTEAFF. The CDR3 nucleotides read TGTGCCAGCAGTGACCAGGGGACCACTGAAGCTTTCTTT. Full variable domain (missing parts from reference TRBV2 and TRBJ1-1): EPEVTQTPSHQVTQMGQEVILRCVPISNHLYFYWYRQILGQKVEFLVSFYNNEISEKSEIFDDQFSVERPDGSNFTLKIRSTKLEDSAMYFCASSDQGTTEAFFGQGTRLTVV.